This TCR beta chain came from a study of blood T cells in healthy people across ages. Study context: Using template switching, researchers captured about one barcoded beta molecule for each two T cells.

A second PCR, run for about 7 to 11 cycles, used a sample-barcoded 5' primer plus a J-beta primer mix. Each CDR3 protein is one row after TCRdb ran MiXCR on the 5' RACE reads. Among about 2 million distinct CDR3 sequences listed, roughly 52% were seen once. Study-level findings and limits: Conclusively comparing naive with antigen-experienced cells was impossible with unsorted PBMCs.

Aged about 6 to 95, donors were systemically healthy Caucasians from Russia. Researchers report isolating at least 6 million PBMCs per sample. For this clonotype: The antigen is undetermined.

V was shortened by 1 base and J by 2 bases, with 21 bases between the two germline ends. The CDR3 is 18 amino acids. Germline values: CDR1 MGHRA, CDR2 YSYEKL. The specimen sequenced was blood. The sequence was obtained from a woman in her thirties or forties in good health. The V gene is TRBV4-1, the J gene TRBJ2-7, with a weak D call TRBD1 (6 bases). Here the CDR3 DNA reads TGCGCCAGCAGCCAAGCGACTTCGCAACAGGGCCTCGCCTACGAGCAGTACTTC. Translated, it gives CASSQATSQQGLAYEQYF.